The rows below give T cell receptor beta chains drawn from one sample of a study of blood T cell repertoires in COVID-19. Measured with immunoSEQ multiplex PCR; TCRdb has only the in-frame clones, and not every one. The data hold fewer than 200,000 clones, with about 80% observed a single time. The sample consisted of peripheral blood. All receptors derive from a woman aged 80 or over with acute or convalescent COVID-19. CDR3s include the opening cysteine and the closing phenylalanine or tryptophan. Expanded clones get a size class; other rows say once, few or many, or leave the size out.

clone size | J gene | V gene | CDR3 length | CDR3 protein
NA | TRBJ2-5 | TRBV10-3 | 15 | CAISESLAGQETQYF
NA | TRBJ2-1 | TRBV9 | 15 | CASSGSSGSYNEQFF
NA | TRBJ2-7 | TRBV7-9 | 13 | CASSLDSSYEQYF
NA | TRBJ2-2 | TRBV11-2 | 16 | CASSLVPGTNTGELFF
NA | TRBJ1-2 | TRBV14 | 13 | CASSLDGMDGYTF
NA | TRBJ2-3 | TRBV18 | 14 | CASSLNAGADTQYF
NA | TRBJ2-5 | TRBV2 | 15 | CASSFLGGPGVTQYF
NA | TRBJ2-7 | TRBV7-9 | 16 | CASSRDGLAPTGGQYF
NA | TRBJ2-5 | TRBV30 | 16 | CAWTPGLAGPQETQYF
NA | TRBJ2-1 | TRBV5-4 | 16 | CASSPDYSTSYNEQFF
NA | TRBJ1-1 | TRBV30 | 13 | CAWSVQGAPEAFF
NA | TRBJ1-5 | TRBV20-1 | 17 | CSASDRGGSGRNQPQHF
NA | TRBJ2-3 | TRBV3-1/TRBV3-2 | 14 | CASSQDTSGDTQYF
NA | TRBJ2-1 | TRBV6-2/TRBV6-3 | 14 | CASSYINIHNEQFF
NA | TRBJ2-5 | TRBV5-1 | 13 | CASSLTGSETQYF
NA | TRBJ2-1 | TRBV27 | 16 | CASRGTPSGRAYEQFF
NA | TRBJ1-6 | TRBV21-1 | 16 | CASSKGRGRGASPLHF
NA | TRBJ1-1 | TRBV19 | 13 | CASSIVILTEAFF
NA | TRBJ1-6 | TRBV30 | 14 | CAWSVGGDSSPLHF
NA | TRBJ2-5 | TRBV7-9 | 16 | CASSFLGGTLGETQYF
NA | TRBJ2-2 | TRBV19 | 16 | CASSIGRNANTGELFF
NA | TRBJ1-2 | TRBV7-9 | 15 | CASSPPGQGVEQSSF
NA | TRBJ1-1 | TRBV12-3/TRBV12-4 | 12 | CASIFSQGRAFF
NA | TRBJ2-4 | TRBV18 | 14 | CASSPGRGQNIQYF
NA | TRBJ2-7 | TRBV12-3/TRBV12-4 | 11 | CASSLGTEQYF
NA | TRBJ2-1 | TRBV4-1 | 14 | CASSQGTGYNEQFF
NA | TRBJ2-2 | TRBV5-4 | 16 | CASSLNGGSNTGELFF
NA | TRBJ1-2 | TRBV6-1 | 15 | CASSEWTGENYGYTF
NA | TRBJ2-7 | TRBV5-5 | 15 | CASSLGSGSAYEQYF
NA | TRBJ2-7 | TRBV7-6 | 16 | CASSLGQPGLFYEQYF
NA | TRBJ2-2 | TRBV6-5 | 12 | CASSGGAGELFF
NA | TRBJ2-7 | TRBV27 | 18 | CASSLLAAGGSVSYEQYF
NA | TRBJ2-1 | TRBV5-1 | 17 | CASSTRESGSSYNEQFF
NA | TRBJ2-1 | TRBV5-1 | 17 | CASSLNAGGGPYNEQFF
NA | TRBJ2-7 | TRBV3-1/TRBV3-2 | 14 | CASSQSGQGYEQYF
NA | TRBJ2-1 | TRBV5-4 | 15 | CASSLRAGGIHEQFF
NA | TRBJ1-2 | TRBV29-1 | 12 | CSVVSSQYGYTF
NA | TRBJ1-3 | TRBV7-9 | 17 | CASSHSGGEVAGNTIYF
NA | TRBJ1-3 | TRBV6-5 | 15 | CASGRDRVRGNTIYF
NA | TRBJ1-4 | TRBV30 | 13 | CAWRDRGTEKLFF
NA | TRBJ1-6 | TRBV4-3 | 14 | CASSQDRGNSPLHF
once | TRBJ1-4 | TRBV5-6 | 18 | CASSSLVNTKATNEKLFF
NA | TRBJ1-1 | TRBV5-6 | 16 | CASSLPGQLVNTEAFF
NA | TRBJ2-1 | TRBV6-5 | 15 | CASRRTSGAYNEQFF
NA | TRBJ2-7 | TRBV6-2/TRBV6-3 | 13 | CASSYSVSYEQYF
NA | TRBJ1-3 | TRBV19 | 14 | CASTPDRDGNTIYF
NA | TRBJ1-1 | TRBV18 | 11 | CASSFAGEAFF
NA | TRBJ1-2 | TRBV5-1 | 17 | CASSLVGAGAEGYGYTF
NA | TRBJ1-1 | TRBV2 | 14 | CASRSEQGITEAFF
NA | TRBJ2-1 | TRBV5-1 | 13 | CASSEDYSGEQFF
NA | TRBJ2-5 | TRBV7-9 | 13 | CASRRLEEETQYF